This T cell receptor beta chain was profiled in a study of control samples from healthy donors and cancer patients (dated by TCRdb to the early 2020s). Details on this clone: The clone's antigen remains unknown. No clone much larger than this one lies a single base away; base qualities are absent.

Library construction relied on the immunoSEQ multiplex PCR assay. Held by TCRdb, this immuneACCESS table contains in-frame sequences only and omits some clones. Under half of the omission traces to an unresolved V gene where checked; the cause of the rest is unknown. For this sample the table gives some 150,000 clones, of which around 94% were detected only once. The ten largest clones represent 14% of the sample. The CDR3 has 12 amino acids, counting the end cysteine and phenylalanine. Only the CDR3 DNA stays, 36 bases, in frame from base 1. The germline ends are 8 bases apart after V is trimmed by 2 bases and J by 10 bases. Reading the germline V gene gives CDR1 MNHEY and CDR2 SVGAGI.

The receptor comes from a man aged 55-75 years with colorectal cancer. The chain was built from TRBV6-5 and TRBJ1-4; no D segment can be confidently identified. The material sequenced was PBMCs. For the CDR3, the sequence is CASSYPGGKLFF. The nucleotide sequence reads as follows: TGTGCCAGCAGTTACCCGGGAGGAAAACTGTTTTTT.